This is a list of T cell receptor beta chains from one sample in a study of blood T cell repertoires in COVID-19. Produced via immunoSEQ multiplex PCR; TCRdb's table is partial and in-frame only. The sample yields under 200,000 clones, around 79% seen once. The sequenced sample was PBMCs or T cells enriched from blood (not recorded which). The receptors were gathered from a woman in her 70s in a cohort exposed to, infected with or recovered from COVID-19 (not recorded which). Each CDR3 is given with its conserved first and last residue. Fields, in order: J gene, clone size, D gene, V gene, CDR3 DNA, CDR3 protein. D genes are given only for firm matches. Some rows have no size entry. The others give once, few or many, or a class for an expanded clone.

TRBJ1-4	NA	TRBD1	TRBV7-2	TGTGCCAGCAGCTTTGGCAGGGGGAGTGAAAAACTGTTTTTT	CASSFGRGSEKLFF
TRBJ1-2	NA	NA	TRBV28	TGTGCCAGCAGTGGAGCGGGGCTGCTTTACGGGGGCTACACCTTC	CASSGAGLLYGGYTF
TRBJ2-3	NA	NA	TRBV5-6	TGTGCCAGCACCTCTAGCGGCACAGATACGCAGTATTTT	CASTSSGTDTQYF
TRBJ1-5	few	TRBD1	TRBV10-3	TGTGCCATCAGTGACCAGGACAGGGAAGATCAGCCCCAGCATTTT	CAISDQDREDQPQHF
TRBJ2-7	NA	NA	TRBV12-3/TRBV12-4	TGTGCCAGCGGAGGGGAGAAGAGCTACGAGCAGTACTTC	CASGGEKSYEQYF
TRBJ2-5	NA	NA	TRBV9	TGTGCCAGCAGCGCCTGGCAGGGTGGGGAGACCCAGTACTTC	CASSAWQGGETQYF
TRBJ2-1	NA	NA	TRBV9	TGTGCCAGCAGCCTAGGCGGGTTCAATGAGCAGTTCTTC	CASSLGGFNEQFF
TRBJ2-3	NA	TRBD2	TRBV19	TGTGCCAGTAGAAGGACTAGAGGGGATACGCAGTATTTT	CASRRTRGDTQYF
TRBJ2-7	many	NA	TRBV28	TGTGCCAGCAGTGAGGGCCCCTACGAGCAGTACTTC	CASSEGPYEQYF
TRBJ2-1	NA	TRBD2	TRBV4-3	TGCGCCAGCAGCCAAGAAACTAGCGGGCTTTACAATGAGCAGTTCTTC	CASSQETSGLYNEQFF
TRBJ1-1	once	TRBD1	TRBV27	TGTGCCAGCAGTTCACGGACAGGGACTTTCACTGAAGCTTTCTTT	CASSSRTGTFTEAFF
TRBJ2-3	NA	TRBD2	TRBV3-1/TRBV3-2	TGTGCCAGCAGCCTGGGACTAGCGGGAGGAGGTGATACGCAGTATTTT	CASSLGLAGGGDTQYF
TRBJ1-3	NA	NA	TRBV30	TGTGCCTGGAGTGTAGGGGGCTCTGGAAACACCATATATTTT	CAWSVGGSGNTIYF
TRBJ2-5	NA	NA	TRBV4-2	TGTGCCAGCAGCCAAGATCTCCAGGGGCAGGAGACCCAGTACTTC	CASSQDLQGQETQYF
TRBJ1-1	few	NA	TRBV11-3	TGTGCCAGCAGCTTAGGAGGGAGAGGCACTGAAGCTTTCTTT	CASSLGGRGTEAFF
TRBJ2-7	once	NA	TRBV18	TGTGCCAGCTCATCGGGATCCTACGAGCAGTACTTC	CASSSGSYEQYF
TRBJ1-2	once	TRBD1	TRBV7-9	TGTGCCAGCAGACGACAGGGGGCGCTCGGCTACACCTTC	CASRRQGALGYTF
TRBJ2-3	NA	NA	TRBV21-1	TGTGCCAGCAGCTATTCCGGGATCCTAAGCACAGATACGCAGTATTTT	CASSYSGILSTDTQYF
TRBJ1-3	NA	NA	TRBV19	TGTGCCAGCAAAACAGGGTTACCTGGAAACACCATATATTTT	CASKTGLPGNTIYF
TRBJ2-5	NA	TRBD2	TRBV5-1	TGCGCCAGCAGCTTGGACCAACTGAGCGGGGGGGTTAGGTTCGGGACCCAGTACTTC	CASSLDQLSGGVRFGTQYF
TRBJ2-1	NA	TRBD1	TRBV7-6	TGTGCCAGCAGGGGGACAGGATACAATGAGCAGTTCTTC	CASRGTGYNEQFF
TRBJ2-5	once	TRBD1	TRBV6-5	TGTGCCAGCCGGCTACAGGGGGAGACCCAGTACTTC	CASRLQGETQYF
TRBJ2-5	few	NA	TRBV28	TGTGCCAGCAGTTTAGACTGGCGGCGAGAGACCCAGTACTTC	CASSLDWRRETQYF